The 17 T cell receptor beta chains below all came from one sample that was sequenced in a study of early T cells in non-severe SARS-CoV-2 infection. Using its own MiXCR run on the 5' RACE reads, TCRdb lists one record per CDR3 protein. In the table there are about 23,000 distinct CDR3 sequences, 5% of which are singletons. The sequencing sample was made of whole blood. Receptors originate from an adult who was a healthcare worker with PCR-confirmed SARS-CoV-2 infection or an uninfected control (not recorded which).

This clonotype turned up a few times. V usage is TRBV2 and J usage is TRBJ2-7; D might be TRBD1 (5 bases). The CDR3 totals 13 residues. V lost 4 bases and J 2 bases, leaving 9 bases between the germline ends. CDR1 is SNHLY and CDR2 is FYNNEI in the germline V gene. The CDR3 DNA sequence: TGTGCCAGCAGTGTCCCGGACACCTACGAGCAGTACTTC. Amino acid sequence: CASSVPDTYEQYF. Variable domain in full (rest from reference TRBV2 and TRBJ2-7): EPEVTQTPSHQVTQMGQEVILRCVPISNHLYFYWYRQILGQKVEFLVSFYNNEISEKSEIFDDQFSVERPDGSNFTLKIRSTKLEDSAMYFCASSVPDTYEQYFGPGTRLTVT.

This clonotype was counted at least ten times. V gene TRBV7-6 combines with J gene TRBJ1-2; 8 bases agree with TRBD1. CDR1 SGHVS and CDR2 FNYEAQ come from the germline V gene. With V trimmed by 5 bases and J by 3 bases, 2 bases remained unmatched. The length of the CDR3 is 13 residues. Here the CDR3 DNA reads TGTGCCAGCAGCCCACAGGGGGACTATGGCTACACCTTC. This translates into CASSPQGDYGYTF.

Points on this clonotype: A much more abundant neighbour one base away suggests this may be a read error. J is TRBJ2-7 and V is TRBV6-1; TRBD1 aligns across 7 bases. Germline V gene sequence: CDR1 MNHNS, CDR2 SASEGT. This CDR3 has 15 residues. DNA for the CDR3: TGTGTCAGCAGTGACTACTCGGGACAGACCTACGAGCAGTACTTC. Translation: CVSSDYSGQTYEQYF.

This clonotype occurred many times. This chain connects TRBV7-3 to TRBJ1-6; a weak D match, TRBD1 (6 bases). With 0 bases removed from V and 4 bases from J, the gap between germline ends came to 10 bases. The CDR3 has 16 residues. Looked up from germline, CDR1 is SGHTA and CDR2 is FQGTGA. This chain's CDR3 is CASSLTGGNYNSPLHF. As DNA, the CDR3 is TGTGCCAGCAGCTTAACAGGGGGAAATTATAATTCACCCCTCCACTTT.

There are many counts of this clonotype. The chain uses TRBV7-6 and TRBJ2-7, with D tentatively TRBD2 (6 bases). Germline lookup yields CDR1 SGHVS and CDR2 FNYEAQ. CDR3 length equals 15 residues. Trimming cost V 4 bases and J 1 base, with 14 bases left between them. The CDR3 spells CASSSWGEESYEQYF. CDR3 coding DNA: TGTGCCAGCAGCTCATGGGGGGAGGAATCCTACGAGCAGTACTTC. Supplemented by reference TRBV7-6 and TRBJ2-7, the full variable domain reads GAGVSQSPRYKVTKRGQDVALRCDPISGHVSLYWYRQALGQGPEFLTYFNYEAQQDKSGLPNDRFSAERPEGSISTLTIQRTEQRDSAMYRCASSSWGEESYEQYFGPGTRLTVT.

Many counts were recorded for this clonotype. The chain employs TRBV11-2 and TRBJ2-1; weak D call: TRBD2 (6 bases). CDR3 size: 19 residues. Looked up from germline, CDR1 is SGHAT and CDR2 is FQNNGV. Trimming took 1 base from V and 4 from J, leaving 23 bases between them. CDR3 sequence reads: CASSLAAAIMEGVYNEQFF. CDR3 DNA: TGTGCCAGCAGCTTAGCGGCGGCCATTATGGAGGGAGTTTACAATGAGCAGTTCTTC. Full variable domain (remainder filled in from reference TRBV11-2 and TRBJ2-1): EAGVAQSPRYKIIEKRQSVAFWCNPISGHATLYWYQQILGQGPKLLIQFQNNGVVDDSQLPKDRFSAERLKGVDSTLKIQPAKLEDSAVYLCASSLAAAIMEGVYNEQFFGPGTRLTVL.

This clonotype showed up many times. The chain is built from TRBV5-1 and TRBJ2-5, with D perhaps matching TRBD2 (6 bases). V lost 0 bases and J 5 bases, leaving 11 bases between the germline ends. The CDR3 extends over 14 amino acids. Germline V lookup: CDR1 SGHRS, CDR2 YFSETQ. CDR3 DNA sequence: TGCGCCAGCAGCTTGGGAATCGGAGGGGAGACCCAGTACTTC. Translated: CASSLGIGGETQYF.

Sample share makes this clonotype medium-sized (0.01 to 0.1%). The chain employs TRBV20-1 and TRBJ2-3; D uncertain. Trimming left V 2 bases short and J 5 bases short, with 8 bases between. Germline loops: CDR1 DFQATT, CDR2 SNEGSKA (reference sequence). This CDR3 comprises 12 residues. The CDR3 protein is CSARLYGDTQYF. As DNA, the CDR3 is TGCAGTGCTAGACTTTATGGAGATACGCAGTATTTT.

This clonotype was observed many times. The CDR3 region has the DNA TGCAGTGCTACTTTACCGGGCCGGCGAGATACGCAGTATTTT. Its protein product is CSATLPGRRDTQYF. V usage is TRBV20-1 and J usage is TRBJ2-3; no clear D gene. V was cut by 4 bases and J by 5 bases, with 16 bases left in between. The CDR3 is 14 amino acids. Germline CDR1 and CDR2: DFQATT and SNEGSKA (reference sequence).

This clonotype was seen many times. This chain connects TRBV6-5 to TRBJ1-5, with D tentatively TRBD1 (6 bases). Germline V gene sequence: CDR1 MNHEY, CDR2 SVGAGI. Deletions cut 6 bases from V and 3 bases from J, with 12 bases between. The CDR3 contains 14 residues. CDR3 sequence (DNA): TGTGCCAGCAGCGACAGGTGGTTCAATCAGCCCCAGCATTTT. This encodes CASSDRWFNQPQHF.

The chain recombines TRBV6-2 or TRBV6-3 with TRBJ2-2, with unresolved D. CDR1 and CDR2 from the germline V gene are MNHEY and SVGEGT. Trimming stripped 2 bases from V and 2 bases from J, with 0 bases between. The CDR3 is 12 amino acids. CDR3 nucleotides: TGTGCCAGCAGTTACAACACCGGGGAGCTGTTTTTT. Protein sequence: CASSYNTGELFF.

This clonotype was seen repeatedly, ten times or more. The chain links TRBV6-2 or TRBV6-3 to TRBJ1-1; D remains ambiguous. The CDR3 length is 14 residues. V was pared by 2 bases and J by 3 bases, with 10 bases between. Germline V gene data show CDR1 as MNHEY and CDR2 as SVGEGT. The CDR3 loop reads CASSYDVGHTEAFF. CDR3 nucleotide sequence: TGTGCCAGCAGTTACGATGTTGGGCACACTGAAGCTTTCTTT.

By sample share, this clonotype is medium-sized. The chain combines TRBV29-1 with TRBJ1-1; possibly TRBD1 for D (6 bases). V lost 6 bases and J lost 2, with 10 bases in between. The CDR3 runs to 12 residues. Germline-derived CDR1 and CDR2 are SQVTM and ANQGSEA. For the CDR3, the DNA is TGCAGCGTGACCAGGGGTAACACTGAAGCTTTCTTT. Encoded protein: CSVTRGNTEAFF.

Many counts were recorded for this clonotype. The V call is TRBV7-9, the J call TRBJ2-6, with D hard to call. The CDR3 contains 14 residues. Germline assignment: CDR1 SEHNR and CDR2 FQNEAQ (reference sequence). V dropped 5 bases and J dropped 0 bases, with 5 bases sitting between them. DNA for the CDR3: TGTGCCAGCAGCCGAAACTCTGGGGCCAACGTCCTGACTTTC. Amino acid sequence: CASSRNSGANVLTF.

This clonotype has a count of ten or more. For the CDR3, the DNA is TGTGCCAGCAGTTTACGGGGAAGCGGCGGGGAGCTGTTTTTT. Translated: CASSLRGSGGELFF. The chain joins TRBV12-3 or TRBV12-4 to TRBJ2-2; TRBD2 is a possible D gene (5 bases). The length of the CDR3 is 14 residues. V dropped 2 bases and J dropped 7 bases, with 11 bases sitting between them.

This clonotype was observed many times. The genes are TRBV7-3 and TRBJ1-1; no firm D call. The CDR3 covers 14 residues. Germline V gene sequence: CDR1 SGHTA, CDR2 FQGTGA. Trimming pared 1 base from V and 1 base from J, leaving 7 bases between. DNA of the CDR3: TGTGCCAGCAGCTTAAACGGCGCGAACACTGAAGCTTTCTTT. Amino acid sequence: CASSLNGANTEAFF.

This clonotype has ten or more counts. The V gene is TRBV12-5, the J gene TRBJ2-2; 8 bases match TRBD1. The CDR3 has 14 residues. Germline V lookup: CDR1 LGHNT, CDR2 FRNRAP. V was clipped by 7 bases and J by 8 bases; unmatched bases: 9. CDR3 coding DNA: TGTGCTAGTGCTATAGGACAGGGCGCGGGGGAGCTGTTTTTT. Translating it yields CASAIGQGAGELFF.